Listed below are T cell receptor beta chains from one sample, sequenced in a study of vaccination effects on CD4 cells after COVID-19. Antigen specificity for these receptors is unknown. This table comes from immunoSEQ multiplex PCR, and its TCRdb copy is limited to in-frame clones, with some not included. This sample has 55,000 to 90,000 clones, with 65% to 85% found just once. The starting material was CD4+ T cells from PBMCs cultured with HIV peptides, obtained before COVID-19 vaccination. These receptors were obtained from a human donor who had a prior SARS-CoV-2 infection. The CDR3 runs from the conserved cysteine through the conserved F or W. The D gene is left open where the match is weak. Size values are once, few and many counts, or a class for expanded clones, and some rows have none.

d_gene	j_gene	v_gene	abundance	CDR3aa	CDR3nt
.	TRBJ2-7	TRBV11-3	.	CASSSGTPGVEQYF	TGTGCCAGCAGCTCGGGGACTCCTGGCGTGGAGCAGTACTTC
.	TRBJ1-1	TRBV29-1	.	CSAQNTEAFF	TGCAGCGCCCAAAACACTGAAGCTTTCTTT
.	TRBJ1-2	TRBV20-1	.	CSATDRAGYTF	TGCAGTGCTACCGACAGAGCTGGCTACACCTTC
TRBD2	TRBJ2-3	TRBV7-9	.	CASSSSGGNLPQYF	TGTGCCAGCAGCTCTAGCGGGGGGAACCTACCGCAGTATTTT
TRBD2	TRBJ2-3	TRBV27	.	CATQRAGDTDTQYF	TGTGCCACACAGCGAGCGGGAGACACAGATACGCAGTATTTT
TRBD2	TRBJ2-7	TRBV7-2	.	CASSLAHREEFEQYF	TGTGCCAGCAGCTTAGCCCATCGGGAGGAGTTCGAGCAGTACTTC
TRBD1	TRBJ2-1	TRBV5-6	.	CASSSFPTGGSYNEQFF	TGTGCCAGCAGCTCCTTTCCGACAGGGGGCTCCTACAATGAGCAGTTCTTC
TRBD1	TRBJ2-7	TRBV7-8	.	CASSLKGARYEQYF	TGTGCCAGCAGCTTGAAGGGGGCGAGGTACGAGCAGTACTTC
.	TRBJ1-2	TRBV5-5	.	CASSRSPDYGYTF	TGTGCCAGCAGCCGGAGCCCGGACTATGGCTACACCTTC
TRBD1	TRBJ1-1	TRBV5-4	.	CASSPDRGSTEAFF	TGTGCCAGCAGCCCGGACAGGGGGAGCACTGAAGCTTTCTTT
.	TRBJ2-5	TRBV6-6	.	CASNEETQYF	TGTGCCAGCAATGAAGAGACCCAGTACTTC
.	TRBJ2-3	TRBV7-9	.	CASSRTGPDTDTQYF	TGTGCCAGCAGTCGAACCGGGCCCGACACAGATACGCAGTATTTT
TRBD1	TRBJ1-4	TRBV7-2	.	CASSFRDRGFEKLFF	TGTGCCAGCAGCTTCCGGGACAGGGGGTTTGAAAAACTGTTTTTT
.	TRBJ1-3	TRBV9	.	CASSVDYLGSGNTIYF	TGTGCCAGCAGCGTAGATTATCTGGGCTCTGGAAACACCATATATTTT
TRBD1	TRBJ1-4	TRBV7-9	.	CASSLGQTKDNEKLFF	TGTGCCAGCAGCCTGGGACAGACAAAAGATAATGAAAAACTGTTTTTT
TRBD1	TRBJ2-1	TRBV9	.	CASSVTGTANYNEQFF	TGTGCCAGCAGCGTAACCGGGACAGCAAACTACAATGAGCAGTTCTTC
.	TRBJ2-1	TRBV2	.	CASGKGSGFAEQFF	TGTGCCAGCGGAAAAGGCTCGGGGTTCGCTGAGCAGTTCTTC
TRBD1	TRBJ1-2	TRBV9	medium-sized	CASSATGVGYTF	TGTGCCAGCAGCGCGACAGGGGTAGGCTACACCTTC
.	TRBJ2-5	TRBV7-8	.	CASSLFRPAETQYF	TGTGCCAGCAGCTTATTCCGCCCGGCAGAGACCCAGTACTTC
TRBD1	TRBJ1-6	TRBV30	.	CAWSGGQGVPLHF	TGTGCCTGGAGTGGGGGACAGGGGGTCCCCCTCCACTTT
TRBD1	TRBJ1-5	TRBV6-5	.	CASRTTGGQPQHF	TGTGCCAGCAGAACTACAGGGGGTCAGCCCCAGCATTTT
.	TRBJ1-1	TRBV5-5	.	CASSRTSTNTEAFF	TGTGCCAGCAGCCGAACCTCAACGAACACTGAAGCTTTCTTT